Listed below are T cell receptor beta chains from one sample, sequenced in a study of technical replicates of blood from a few donors. Sequencing was performed with immunoSEQ multiplex PCR; in TCRdb, only in-frame clones are kept and a portion is missing. This sample has around 97,000 clones, with about 95% found just once. Sequences were obtained from T cells isolated from PBMCs. The receptors here all came from a human donor in good health. Each CDR3 is given with its conserved first and last residue. The order of the fields is D gene, V gene, clone size, J gene, CDR3 DNA, CDR3 protein. A D gene is named only where the DNA matches it firmly. Size is omitted from some rows. Given values are once, few, many or a class for expanded clones.

TRBD1	TRBV7-3	-	TRBJ2-2	TGTGCCAGCAGCTTTCTTAGACAGGGGAGAGATAACGGGGAGCTGTTTTTT	CASSFLRQGRDNGELFF
-	TRBV11-2	-	TRBJ2-2	TGTGCCAGCAGCTTAGCTAGCCCCGGGGAGCTGTTTTTT	CASSLASPGELFF
-	TRBV10-3	-	TRBJ1-1	TGTGCCATCAGTGGACAACAGGGTTTCACTGAAGCTTTCTTT	CAISGQQGFTEAFF
TRBD1	TRBV18	-	TRBJ1-2	TGTGCCAGCTACACCGGGACAGGAATTATTGGCTACACCTTC	CASYTGTGIIGYTF
TRBD1	TRBV6-5	-	TRBJ1-2	TGTGCCAGCAGTCCCGGACAGGGAGCTAACTATGGCTACACCTTC	CASSPGQGANYGYTF
TRBD1	TRBV19	-	TRBJ2-7	TGTGCCAGTAGCGGACAGGTGGCCTACGAGCAGTACTTC	CASSGQVAYEQYF
-	TRBV7-9	-	TRBJ2-7	TGTGCCAGCAGCTTAGGGGGAGGTAACGAGCAGTACTTC	CASSLGGGNEQYF
TRBD2	TRBV28	-	TRBJ2-7	TGTGCCAGCAGTCCCGGACTAGCGGGGACCTACGAGCAGTACTTC	CASSPGLAGTYEQYF
-	TRBV6-5	-	TRBJ1-1	TGTGCCAGCAGTTTCAGGGAGGGAAGCACTGAAGCTTTCTTT	CASSFREGSTEAFF
-	TRBV13	-	TRBJ1-2	TGTGCCAGCAGCTTAGCTCAGGGGTATGGCTACACCTTC	CASSLAQGYGYTF
-	TRBV5-6	-	TRBJ2-7	TGTGCCAGCAACTTATACTACGAGCAGTACTTC	CASNLYYEQYF
TRBD1	TRBV27	-	TRBJ2-7	TGTGCCAGCAGTCCCTCGACAGGGACCGAGCAGTACTTC	CASSPSTGTEQYF
TRBD2	TRBV28	-	TRBJ2-1	TGTGCCAGCAGTGGGACTACAAATAATACCGATGAGCAGTTCTTC	CASSGTTNNTDEQFF
TRBD2	TRBV4-1	-	TRBJ2-5	TGCGCCAGCAGCTTACTGAGCGGGAGAGGGCGGGAGACCCAGTACTTC	CASSLLSGRGRETQYF
-	TRBV9	few	TRBJ1-1	TGTGCCAGCAGCGTAGACGGTAACACTGAAGCTTTCTTT	CASSVDGNTEAFF
-	TRBV19	-	TRBJ2-7	TGTGCCAGTAGTGTGTCGCAGGGGCGAAACGAGCAGTACTTC	CASSVSQGRNEQYF
TRBD2	TRBV27	-	TRBJ2-2	TGTGCCAGCAGTTTATGGACTACTAGCGGTCTGACCGGGGAGCTGTTTTTT	CASSLWTTSGLTGELFF
TRBD2	TRBV19	-	TRBJ2-7	TGTGCCAGTAGTGTACTAGCGGGAGGCCCCTACGAGCAGTACTTC	CASSVLAGGPYEQYF
TRBD1	TRBV27	-	TRBJ1-2	TGTGCCAGCAGGGAAAGGGGGCAGGCCTATGGCTACACCTTC	CASRERGQAYGYTF
-	TRBV29-1	-	TRBJ2-7	TGCAGCGTAGTAGTCCAGGGGTACGAGCAGTACTTC	CSVVVQGYEQYF
TRBD1	TRBV15	-	TRBJ2-7	TGTGCCACCAGCGTGAAAGGACAGGGGGCCTACGAGCAGTACTTC	CATSVKGQGAYEQYF
-	TRBV14	-	TRBJ2-5	TGTGCCAGCAGCCATACCCGAACTATTAACGGAGAGACCCAGTACTTC	CASSHTRTINGETQYF
-	TRBV28	-	TRBJ2-1	TGTGCCAGCAGTTTCCCCAAAAGCGGGTCTATCTCCTACAATGAGCAGTTCTTC	CASSFPKSGSISYNEQFF
-	TRBV19	-	TRBJ1-5	TGTGCCAGTAGTGAGGCGGGGAGGACGCCCCAGCATTTT	CASSEAGRTPQHF
-	TRBV5-5	once	TRBJ2-7	TGTGCCAGCACGAACATTTCCTACGAGCAGTACTTC	CASTNISYEQYF
-	TRBV6-5	once	TRBJ2-1	TGTGCCAGCACCACTAGCCTGGGCAATGAGCAGTTCTTC	CASTTSLGNEQFF
-	TRBV7-9	-	TRBJ2-5	TGTGCCAGCAGCTTAGATCCGGTCAAGGGAGAAGAGACCCAGTACTTC	CASSLDPVKGEETQYF